This record covers a single TCR beta chain. This sample was included in a study of blood T cell repertoires in COVID-19. The wider study: Samples representing acute and convalescent COVID-19 were sourced from the United States, Italy and Spain. Sources were T cells, B-cell-depleted T cells, or PBMCs; the material itself was cDNA or gDNA.

This CDR3 has 15 residues. Germline CDR1 GTSNPN, CDR2 SVGIG (reference sequence). The V gene lost 0 bases and the J gene lost 6 bases, with 15 bases spanning the gap. Original data processing: For nucleated cells, counts were estimated from reference gene primer amplification. Assay: immunoSEQ multiplex PCR; the TCRdb copy retains only in-frame clones and omits some. V and J calls and clone size are those listed in that table; D and trimming were worked out from the DNA. In the table there are 150,000 or so clones, roughly 90% of which are singletons. This chain joins TRBV30 and TRBJ2-1; possible D gene TRBD1, 5 bases. This clonotype was sampled from a man aged 50 or older with acute or convalescent COVID-19. The sequencing sample was made of peripheral blood. The CDR3 DNA reads as TGTGCCTGGAGTGTACGGCAGGGTTTCGGCAATGAGCAGTTCTTC. It yields the protein CAWSVRQGFGNEQFF.